This is a list of T cell receptor beta chains from one sample in a study of blood T cell repertoires in COVID-19. Using immunoSEQ multiplex PCR, the repertoire was profiled, and TCRdb retains in-frame clones only, with some absent. Among about 58,000 clones listed, roughly nine tenths were seen once. Material: peripheral blood. The source of these receptors is a woman in her 70s with active COVID-19. Each CDR3 is given with its conserved first and last residue. A D gene is named only where the DNA matches it firmly. Expanded clones get a size class; other rows say once, few or many, or leave the size out.

>TRBJ2-7|TRBD2|TRBV9|-
CASSVAGGTTSEQYF
TGTGCCAGCAGCGTAGCGGGAGGAACAACTTCCGAGCAGTACTTC
>TRBJ2-7|-|TRBV4-1|few
CASSSNIAETLYEQYF
TGCGCCAGCAGTTCCAACATCGCCGAAACCCTCTACGAGCAGTACTTC
>TRBJ2-6|-|TRBV2|-
CASNGGFGANVLTF
TGTGCCAGCAACGGGGGTTTTGGGGCCAACGTCCTGACTTTC
>TRBJ2-2|-|TRBV6-6|-
CASSYGAFTGELFF
TGTGCCAGCAGCTACGGGGCGTTCACCGGGGAGCTGTTTTTT
>TRBJ1-1|-|TRBV7-2|-
CASSTRQKTEQTEAFF
TGTGCCAGCAGCACACGACAGAAAACTGAACAAACTGAAGCTTTCTTT
>TRBJ2-3|-|TRBV28|few
CASSLLAQQPDTQYF
TGTGCCAGCAGTTTGTTAGCACAACAACCAGATACGCAGTATTTT
>TRBJ1-1|TRBD1|TRBV6-5|-
CASTGQGAKDTEAFF
TGTGCCAGCACCGGACAGGGGGCTAAAGACACTGAAGCTTTCTTT
>TRBJ2-7|TRBD1|TRBV28|-
CASSETGQGQSYEQYF
TGTGCCAGCAGCGAGACGGGACAGGGACAATCCTACGAGCAGTACTTC
>TRBJ1-1|-|TRBV7-2|once
CASSPLSTGKNTEAFF
TGTGCCAGCAGTCCCCTCTCCACAGGAAAGAACACTGAAGCTTTCTTT
>TRBJ1-1|-|TRBV7-6|-
CASSLLDRNTEAFF
TGTGCCAGCAGCTTACTCGACAGGAACACTGAAGCTTTCTTT
>TRBJ1-1|-|TRBV3-1/TRBV3-2|-
CASSIGENTEAFF
TGTGCCAGCAGCATCGGGGAGAACACTGAAGCTTTCTTT
>TRBJ2-1|-|TRBV14|-
CASSRGWRYEQFF
TGTGCCAGCAGCAGGGGTTGGCGTTATGAGCAGTTCTTC
>TRBJ1-5|TRBD1|TRBV28|-
CASSLGDRAYSNQPQHF
TGTGCCAGCAGTTTAGGGGACAGGGCGTATAGCAATCAGCCCCAGCATTTT
>TRBJ2-3|TRBD2|TRBV28|-
CASTPNSGRTDTQYF
TGTGCCAGCACCCCGAATAGCGGGAGGACAGATACGCAGTATTTT
>TRBJ1-1|TRBD1|TRBV5-1|-
CASSWTGGVDTEAFF
TGCGCCAGCAGCTGGACAGGGGGCGTAGACACTGAAGCTTTCTTT
>TRBJ1-1|-|TRBV11-2|-
CASSLALIKNTEAFF
TGTGCCAGCAGCTTAGCACTCATAAAGAATACTGAAGCTTTCTTT
>TRBJ1-3|-|TRBV9|-
CASSPGAGALGNTIYF
TGTGCCAGCAGCCCGGGTGCGGGGGCGCTGGGAAACACCATATATTTT
>TRBJ1-2|-|TRBV4-1|-
CASSQDSGSVGGYTF
TGCGCCAGCAGCCAAGATTCGGGTTCGGTGGGTGGCTACACCTTC
>TRBJ2-5|TRBD1|TRBV7-2|-
CASSLGTGRKETQYF
TGTGCCAGCAGCTTAGGGACAGGGAGGAAGGAGACCCAGTACTTC
>TRBJ1-5|-|TRBV6-4|once
CASSDSRDQPQHF
TGTGCCAGCAGTGACTCAAGAGATCAGCCCCAGCATTTT
>TRBJ1-5|-|TRBV6-6|-
CASSYRGGQPQHF
TGTGCCAGCAGTTACAGGGGTGGTCAGCCCCAGCATTTT
>TRBJ2-2|TRBD2|TRBV6-1|few
CASSVVAGRAPGELFF
TGTGCCAGCAGTGTAGTGGCGGGGAGGGCCCCCGGGGAGCTGTTTTTT
>TRBJ2-2|-|TRBV11-3|-
CASSLGRLTGELFF
TGTGCCAGCAGCTTAGGCCGTCTAACCGGGGAGCTGTTTTTT
>TRBJ2-3|TRBD2|TRBV2|-
CASSGGGLAGGGGTDTQYF
TGTGCCAGCAGTGGAGGTGGACTAGCGGGAGGCGGTGGGACAGATACGCAGTATTTT
>TRBJ1-1|TRBD1|TRBV18|-
CASSPKTDTKRLGTVLITEAFF
TGTGCCAGCTCACCTAAAACAGATACTAAGCGGTTAGGGACAGTTTTAATTACTGAAGCTTTCTTT
>TRBJ2-7|TRBD2|TRBV4-1|-
CASSLGRTSTGTSNHEQYF
TGCGCCAGCAGCCTCGGACGGACTTCAACCGGGACTAGCAACCACGAGCAGTACTTC
>TRBJ1-2|-|TRBV28|-
CASSQGEEVNGYTF
TGTGCCAGCAGCCAAGGGGAGGAGGTAAATGGCTACACCTTC
>TRBJ2-1|TRBD2|TRBV11-3|-
CASSLDSLAGNEQFF
TGTGCCAGCAGCTTAGATTCACTAGCGGGCAATGAGCAGTTCTTC
>TRBJ2-4|-|TRBV6-6|-
CASSYTENIQYF
TGTGCCAGCAGTTATACGGAAAACATTCAGTACTTC
>TRBJ1-1|-|TRBV5-4|-
CASSLLGQPNTEAFF
TGTGCCAGCAGCTTATTGGGCCAGCCGAACACTGAAGCTTTCTTT
>TRBJ1-1|-|TRBV5-1|-
CASSRGTETEAFF
TGCGCCAGCAGCCGTGGCACAGAGACTGAAGCTTTCTTT
>TRBJ2-5|TRBD1|TRBV6-5|-
CASSYGTAQETQYF
TGTGCCAGCAGTTACGGGACAGCGCAAGAGACCCAGTACTTC
>TRBJ2-7|-|TRBV27|once
CASSLLQGGGYEQYF
TGTGCCAGCAGTTTATTACAGGGCGGGGGCTACGAGCAGTACTTC
>TRBJ2-1|TRBD2|TRBV4-2|-
CASSQVLAGDDEQFF
TGTGCCAGCAGCCAGGTACTAGCGGGAGACGATGAGCAGTTCTTC
>TRBJ2-3|TRBD2|TRBV25-1|few
CASSGLADTDTQYF
TGTGCCAGCAGCGGACTAGCAGATACAGATACGCAGTATTTT
>TRBJ2-4|-|TRBV7-2|-
CASSPSAAKNIQYF
TGTGCCAGCAGCCCTAGCGCAGCCAAAAACATTCAGTACTTC
>TRBJ2-5|-|TRBV6-5|-
CASSYSGAGQETQYF
TGTGCCAGCAGTTACTCAGGGGCAGGGCAAGAGACCCAGTACTTC
>TRBJ2-7|-|TRBV9|-
CARSGDEQYF
TGTGCCCGCTCCGGGGACGAGCAGTACTTC
>TRBJ2-1|TRBD1|TRBV3-1/TRBV3-2|-
CASSPRDRVYNEQFF
TGTGCCAGCAGCCCCCGGGACAGGGTATACAATGAGCAGTTCTTC
>TRBJ2-7|-|TRBV29-1|-
CSGRDTPYEQYF
TGCAGCGGACGGGACACCCCCTACGAGCAGTACTTC
>TRBJ1-4|TRBD1|TRBV3-1/TRBV3-2|once
CASSQEGGVGSTNEKLFF
TGTGCCAGCAGCCAAGAAGGGGGCGTAGGTTCGACTAATGAAAAACTGTTTTTT